This note documents a single T cell receptor (beta chain) sequence. Germline V CDR1 and CDR2: GTSNPN, SVGIG (reference sequence). V lost 2 bases and J 1 base, leaving 11 bases between the germline ends. This CDR3 is built from 14 residues. The sample is drawn from a study of T cell responses to AZD1222 COVID-19 vaccine. Profiling relied on immunoSEQ multiplex PCR, and the TCRdb table lists in-frame clones only, not all of them. The repertoire consists of more than 95,000 clones, with around 85% occurring once and the leading ten covering almost 4.5%. Sequenced material: peripheral blood, taken 28 days after the second AZD1222 dose. The sequence was collected from an adult who received the AZD1222 COVID-19 vaccine. The chain recombines TRBV30 with TRBJ1-1, with D perhaps matching TRBD1 (6 bases). CDR3 bases: TGTGCCTGGAGTAGGGGGAACGGGAACACTGAAGCTTTCTTT. As protein: CAWSRGNGNTEAFF.